These T cell receptor beta chains were read from a single sample in a study of T cells in Graves' hyperthyroidism and ophthalmopathy. MiXCR was run by TCRdb on the multiplex PCR reads, yielding one entry per CDR3 protein. This table holds 400,000 to 500,000 distinct CDR3 sequences, roughly 13% found once. Sequenced material: blood. These receptors came from a woman aged 18 to 35 with Graves' hyperthyroidism. Each CDR3 is given with its conserved first and last residue. D genes are given only for firm matches. Size values are once, few and many counts, or a class for expanded clones, and some rows have none.

v_gene,d_gene,abundance,j_gene,CDR3nt,CDR3aa
TRBV18,NA,many,TRBJ2-1,TGTGCCAGCTCACCAGTAACGGATTCCTACAATGAGCAGTTCTTC,CASSPVTDSYNEQFF
TRBV20-1,NA,few,TRBJ2-1,TGCAGTGCTAGCGCCGGGAGCCCCTACAATGAGCAGTTCTTC,CSASAGSPYNEQFF
TRBV20-1,NA,NA,TRBJ2-7,TGCAGTGCTGAGGGGGGGGGCCGCAATGAGCAGTACTTC,CSAEGGGRNEQYF
TRBV5-4,NA,few,TRBJ2-1,TGTGCCAGCAGCTCCCAGGGCTACTACAATGAGCAGTTCTTC,CASSSQGYYNEQFF
TRBV6-1,NA,many,TRBJ1-1,TGTGCCAGCAGTGAAGTAGGGGCGGATGGTGAAGCTTTCTTT,CASSEVGADGEAFF
TRBV12-3/TRBV12-4,NA,once,TRBJ2-7,TGTGCCACCTCGGGGAGCTCCTACGAGCAGTACTTC,CATSGSSYEQYF
TRBV5-1,TRBD1,NA,TRBJ2-6,TGCGCCAGCAGCCCCCAGGGGGCACCCTCTGGGGCCAACGTCCTGACTTTC,CASSPQGAPSGANVLTF
TRBV7-2,NA,few,TRBJ2-1,TGTGCCAGCAGCTCCGGAGCAGGGACATACAATGAGCAGTTCTTC,CASSSGAGTYNEQFF
TRBV5-8,NA,few,TRBJ2-3,TGTGCCAGCAGCTTTCTGACAGATACGCAGTATTTT,CASSFLTDTQYF
TRBV11-2,NA,many,TRBJ1-3,TGTGCCAGCAGCTTAATGGTCTCTGGAAACACCATATATTTT,CASSLMVSGNTIYF
TRBV27,NA,many,TRBJ2-7,TGTGCCAGCAGAAAGGGGGAGAGGTACGAGCAGTACTTC,CASRKGERYEQYF
TRBV18,NA,few,TRBJ2-7,TGTGCCAGCTCAACACGCCTAGGACAGTCGGGCTCCTACGAGCAGTACTTC,CASSTRLGQSGSYEQYF
TRBV25-1,NA,NA,TRBJ1-4,TGTGCCAGCAGTGACGTCCGGGCAGTCGGTCCAGGAGAAAAACTGTTTTTT,CASSDVRAVGPGEKLFF
TRBV12-3/TRBV12-4,NA,few,TRBJ2-5,TGTGCCAGCAGTTTCCCGGGGGCAAAGACCCAGTACTTC,CASSFPGAKTQYF
TRBV7-2,NA,many,TRBJ2-1,TGTGCCAGCAGCTTAAGGGTGGGCTACAATGAGCAGTTCTTC,CASSLRVGYNEQFF
TRBV28,NA,many,TRBJ1-2,TGTGCCAGCAGTAGATCCGGGGGTAGGAGTGGCTACACCTTC,CASSRSGGRSGYTF
TRBV11-2,NA,many,TRBJ2-4,TGTGCCAGCAGCTTAGAGAACAGAAACATTCAGTACTTC,CASSLENRNIQYF
TRBV12-3/TRBV12-4,TRBD1,many,TRBJ2-2,TGTGCCAGCAGTACGAGACAGGGGCCCCCCGGGGAGCTGTTTTTT,CASSTRQGPPGELFF
TRBV4-1,NA,NA,TRBJ1-2,TGCGCCAGCAGCCAAGATGTGGGGGGGGCAAACTATGGCTACACCTTC,CASSQDVGGANYGYTF
TRBV7-9,TRBD1,few,TRBJ1-1,TGTGCCAGCAGCTTAAGCAGGGGGCACAGTGGGGGAATGAACACTGAAGCTTTCTTT,CASSLSRGHSGGMNTEAFF
TRBV6-1,NA,many,TRBJ2-7,TGTGCCAGCACGAGTCCCTACGAGCAGTACTTC,CASTSPYEQYF
TRBV5-1,TRBD1,many,TRBJ2-7,TGCGCCAGCCGGTACCGGGACAGGGGGTACGAGCAGTACTTC,CASRYRDRGYEQYF
TRBV9,TRBD2,NA,TRBJ2-5,TGTGCCAGCGCTAGCGGGATCTGGGAGACCCAGTACTTC,CASASGIWETQYF